This T cell receptor beta chain was sequenced in a study of T cell repertoires in Merkel cell carcinoma (dated by TCRdb to the late 2010s). A note on the overall study: The study excluded patients who had received intralesional immunotherapy or systemic immune checkpoint blockade before the biopsy. Tetramer sorting, cloning and paired TCR sequencing of expanded tumor-infiltrating lymphocytes were first used to define MCPyV-specific clonotypes. To be included, a subject needed both a diagnosis of MCPyV-positive Merkel cell carcinoma and tumor-infiltrating lymphocytes that had been successfully expanded in vitro.

CDR1 and CDR2 are drawn from the germline V gene (reference sequence): SGHNT, YYREEE. Measured from the cysteine to the phenylalanine, the CDR3 is 15 residues long. Kept here is only the CDR3 DNA, which spans 45 bases and is read in frame from base 1. V loses 5 bases of germline sequence and J loses 0 bases, and the interval between the two ends is 9 bases. What the authors observed across the whole study: The study did not examine normal tissue biopsies.

The immunoSEQ assay was used for TRB CDR3 sequencing and data processing of tumor genomic DNA. TCRdb mirrors the immuneACCESS table, restricted to in-frame sequences. Some clones are absent from its copies; in checked studies, under half trace to an unresolved V gene, and the reason for the others is unknown. Within this sample are about 15,000 clones, with 76% of them counted one time only. About 15% of the sample is in the top ten clones. About this clone: The antigen this receptor binds is unknown. No qualities accompany the bases; no much larger clone lies one base away.

Study subjects had biopsy-confirmed Merkel cell carcinoma that was MCPyV-positive, and every subject had positive serum antibodies to T-antigen. More than five adjacent 10-micron frozen tumor sections were used for genomic DNA extraction without cell sorting or culture. Roughly 5 x 5 x 5 mm of tumor biopsy tissue was frozen in optimal cutting temperature compound. Hematoxylin and eosin scout sections confirmed abundant Merkel cell carcinoma and infiltrating cells in the frozen biopsy. Material: tumor tissue. The sequence is built from TRBV5-4 and TRBJ2-6, with TRBD1 perhaps the D gene, on 5 matching bases. The TCR originated in an adult with Merkel cell carcinoma. CDR3 protein: CASRTDDSGANVLTF. The nucleotide sequence reads as follows: TGTGCCAGCAGGACAGATGACTCTGGGGCCAACGTCCTGACTTTC.